The sequence of this TCR beta chain was determined in a study of OX40 agonist ivuxolimab in advanced cancers. About the study: The drug used for patients, ivuxolimab, was an agonistic anti-OX40 (CD134) antibody. Intravenous ivuxolimab was administered to patients every 2 weeks at 0.01 to 10 mg/kg.

The table came from immunoSEQ multiplex PCR; TCRdb's copy has only in-frame clones and leaves some out. The sample records 43,000 or so clones, about 90% being singletons. Germline CDR1 reads LNHDA; CDR2 reads SQIVND (reference sequence). V lost 7 bases, J lost 2 bases, and 5 bases stayed unmatched. The length of the CDR3 is 15 residues. Study outcomes and limitations: Clonal expansion in partial responders at 0.1-3.0 mg/kg ranked among the lowest.

Enrollment shut out patients with autoimmune disease history or systemic immunosuppression. With regard to this clone: The antigen is unknown.

This chain connects TRBV19 to TRBJ1-5; 10 bases agree with TRBD1. The receptor's source is an adult with an advanced solid tumor such as melanoma, head and neck, liver or kidney cancer. The sample consisted of CD4+ or CD8+ T cells sorted from blood, taken in a trial of the OX40 agonist ivuxolimab. The CDR3 loop is CASMGQGLGNQPQHF. CDR3 DNA sequence: TGTGCCAGTATGGGACAGGGGTTGGGCAATCAGCCCCAGCATTTT.